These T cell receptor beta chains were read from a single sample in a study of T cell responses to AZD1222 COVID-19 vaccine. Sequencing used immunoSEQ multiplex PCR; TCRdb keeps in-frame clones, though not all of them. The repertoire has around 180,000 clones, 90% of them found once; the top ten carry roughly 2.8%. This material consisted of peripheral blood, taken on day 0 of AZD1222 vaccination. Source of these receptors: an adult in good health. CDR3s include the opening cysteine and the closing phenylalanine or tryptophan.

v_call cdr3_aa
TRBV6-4 CASPKPPSNTDTQYF
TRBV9 CASSLAPQRTEAFF
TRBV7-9 CASSGEGQSYEQYF
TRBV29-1 CSAVGGRGRLVTQYF
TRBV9 CATERLDRGTFF
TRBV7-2 CASSSGNRGFVSYNSPLHF
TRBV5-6 CASSIMGDWTGPNTEAFF
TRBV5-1 CASSLVQSWDIQYF
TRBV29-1 CSTGQGETQYF
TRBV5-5 CASSLRDSELNYGYTF
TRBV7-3 CASSPYVASGNNEQFF
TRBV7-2 CASSRTGEYSPLHF
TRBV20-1 CSASTNRGAAKNIQYF
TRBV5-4 CASSLLGRFTDTQYF
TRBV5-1 CASSLGEPVYGYTF
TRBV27 CASRRHGTGVYSNQPQHF
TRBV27 CASSPPQRGTSYEQYF
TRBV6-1 CASSALGTLSGANVLTF
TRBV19 CARVMADSYEQYF
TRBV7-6 CASSLSTYQETQYF
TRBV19 CASSLGVEGQETQYF
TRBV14 CASSQVRGDGYTF
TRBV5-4 CASSLEAGSYEQYF
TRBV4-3 CASSQTGFSGNTIYF
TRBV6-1 CASSEAGRSGYTF
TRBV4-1 CASSPTGANYGYTF
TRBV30 CAWTRGGLPLTEAFF
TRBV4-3 CASSPLAGGTDTQYF
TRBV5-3 CARSLGLGAHDYNEQFF
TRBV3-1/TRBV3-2 CASSQTGGQGGNEQFF
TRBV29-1 CSVEVRKMNTEAFF
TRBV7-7 CASSLGNTGELFF
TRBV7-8 CASSSGRENNEQFF
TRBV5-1 CASSTNGQGITNEKLFF
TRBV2 CASKKTTTGVIEGYTF
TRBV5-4 CASSPWRGGSQETQYF
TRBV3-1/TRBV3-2 CASSLYEDSGNTIYF
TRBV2 CASSKSGTGSEKLFF
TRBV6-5 CASSFNRDNQPQHF
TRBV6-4 CASSAGLAGETQYF
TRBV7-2 CASSRSSGGWETQYF
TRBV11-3 CASSLDRGADTEAFF
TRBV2 CASSESLGQGEKLFF